A single sample gave rise to the 8 T cell receptor beta chains below, sequenced in a study of T cell clonality in common variable immunodeficiency. TCRdb's copy holds only in-frame clones and misses some; the assay was immunoSEQ multiplex PCR. Altogether approximately 52,000 clones were found in the sample, and no singletons occur. The sequencing sample was made of peripheral blood mononuclear cells. These receptors originate from a person between 18 and 75 years old in good health.

This clone was counted at least ten times. Sequencing ends 3 residues short of the CDR3 end; the germline J gene provides the rest. The chain links TRBV6-1 to TRBJ2-5; tentative D call: TRBD2 (6 bases). The V gene's germline CDR1 is MNHNS and CDR2 SASEGT. The CDR3 is 15 residues long. V lost 2 bases to trimming and J lost 1 base, with 11 bases between them. The CDR3 bases that were read are TGTGCCAGCAGTGAATTAGCGGCAGGCCAAGAGACC. Its protein is CASSELAAGQET. The full-length CDR3 reads as CASSELAAGQETQYF.

This clone came up many times. The sequenced part of the CDR3 DNA is TGTGCCTGGAGTGTGGGCATCGATCAGCCC. Translating gives CAWSVGIDQP. The complete CDR3 reads CAWSVGIDQPQHF. The chain combines TRBV30 with TRBJ1-5; D not certain. The read gets to within 3 residues of the CDR3 end, and the germline J gene fills in the rest. Germline assignment: CDR1 GTSNPN and CDR2 SVGIG (reference sequence). Trimming shortened V by 0 bases and J by 5 bases, and 8 bases separated the two germline ends. The CDR3 covers 13 residues.

There are many counts of this clone. The read terminates 3 residues before the CDR3 end, so the remaining end is supplied by the germline J gene. The genes are TRBV30 and TRBJ2-7, with 7 nucleotides matching TRBD2. The V segment lost 2 bases and the J segment 2 bases; nucleotides outside the gene matches: 3. Germline loops: CDR1 GTSNPN, CDR2 SVGIG (reference sequence). The CDR3 spans 13 residues. This CDR3 reads CAWSKGLTYEQYF. The CDR3 DNA, read in part, is TGTGCCTGGAGTAAGGGACTAACCTACGAG.

Ten or more counts support this clone. The sequenced fragment ends 3 residues before the CDR3 boundary, so the rest is inferred from the germline J gene. This chain joins TRBV5-1 and TRBJ2-3; TRBD1 matches at 7 bases. This CDR3 is built from 15 residues. J lost 0 bases, V lost 4 bases, and 5 bases had no gene match. Per the germline V gene, CDR1 is SGHRS and CDR2 is YFSETQ. CDR3 amino acids: CASSRDSLSTDTQYF. Partial CDR3 DNA: TGCGCCAGCAGCCGGGACAGCCTAAGCACAGATACG.

This clone was seen a few times. The read is 3 residues too short to cover the CDR3 end, so that end is filled in from the germline J gene. The chain uses TRBV5-4 and TRBJ1-6; 9 positions agree with TRBD1. The CDR3 is 16 amino acids. The V gene's germline CDR1 is SGHNT and CDR2 YYREEE (reference sequence). The sequenced part of the CDR3 DNA is TGTGCCAGCAGCTTGGCGGGGGACAGGGCCTGGTCTTCC. The encoded protein is CASSLAGDRAWSS. The CDR3 reads in full as CASSLAGDRAWSSLHF.

This clone was found many times. The read gets to within 3 residues of the CDR3 end, and the germline J gene fills in the rest. This sequence joins TRBV19 and TRBJ1-2; D might be TRBD1 (6 bases). The germline V gene encodes CDR1 LNHDA and CDR2 SQIVND (reference sequence). The CDR3 extends over 15 amino acids. Trimming cost V 1 base and J 7 bases, with 16 bases left between them. The CDR3 sequence is CASSIGRAGVAGYTF. The part of the CDR3 DNA that was read is TGTGCCAGTAGTATAGGGCGGGCAGGGGTTGCTGGC.

In its sample, this clone was seen many times. The read ends 3 residues shy of where the CDR3 ends; the end is completed using the germline J gene. The J gene is TRBJ2-7, the V gene TRBV5-6; D remains unclear. The CDR3 contains 13 residues. Germline values: CDR1 SGHDT, CDR2 YYEEEE. The ends were cut back, 2 bases at V and 3 bases at J, with 9 bases in the middle. The DNA read from the CDR3 is TGTGCCAGCAGCTTACCAGGTTACTACGAG. Amino acids: CASSLPGYYE. The whole CDR3 protein is CASSLPGYYEQYF.

This clone was seen many times. The CDR3 end is not reached by the read, which stops 3 residues before it; the germline J gene fills it in. The chain recombines TRBV12-3 or TRBV12-4 with TRBJ2-2; possible D gene TRBD1, 6 bases. The CDR3 consists of 16 residues. Deletions cut 4 bases from V and 6 bases from J, with 18 bases between. The part of the CDR3 DNA that was read is TGTGCCAGCAGTTCCAGACAGGTAGATTTGTCCGGGGAG. It yields the protein CASSSRQVDLSGE. The CDR3 in full is CASSSRQVDLSGELFF.